Below are 3 T cell receptor beta chains sequenced from a single sample in a study of T cell repertoires in cytomegalovirus infection. TCRdb itself ran the reads through MiXCR, one entry per CDR3 protein. Of about 440,000 distinct CDR3 sequences in the sample, 30% to 40% were seen once. The sequenced sample was PBMCs. The receptors stem from a human donor in good health (CMV status not recorded). Some clones in this sample may be carry-over from other donors' samples.

This clonotype was picked up many times. CDR3 coding DNA: TGTGCCAGCAGCTTAAGGGGGACGGGGGAGATAGGCTCACCCCTCCACTTT. Its translation is CASSLRGTGEIGSPLHF. This sequence joins TRBV7-8 and TRBJ1-6, with TRBD1 as a possible D gene (6 bases). The V gene's germline CDR1 is SGHVS and CDR2 FQNEAQ. The length of the CDR3 is 17 residues. Trimming stripped 2 bases from V and 10 bases from J, with 21 bases between.

The rearrangement uses TRBV6-6 and TRBJ2-7; no clear D gene. The CDR3 has 13 residues. V shed 6 bases and J shed 7 bases, with 16 bases lying between them. Per germline, CDR1 MNHNY and CDR2 SVGAGI (reference sequence). CDR3 coding DNA: TGTGCCAGCAGAGACGGTAGGGCAGGAGAGCAGTACTTC. Its protein is CASRDGRAGEQYF.

The chain joins TRBV29-1 to TRBJ1-2, with 7 bases lining up with TRBD1. The germline CDR1 and CDR2 sequences are SQVTM and ANQGSEA. Trimming took 3 bases from V and 4 from J; bases not matched to a gene: 5. There are 13 residues in the CDR3. The CDR3 DNA reads as TGCAGCGTTGAGACAGGGCAGAGCTATGGCTACACCTTC. This codes for CSVETGQSYGYTF.